This T cell receptor beta chain was captured by sequencing in a study of shared T cell receptors in the human thymus. The CDR3 spans 14 residues. J gave up 14 bases and V 4 bases, and 12 bases lay outside the gene matches. Germline V lookup: CDR1 SGHRS, CDR2 YFSETQ. TCRdb keeps only in-frame clones here, not all; method: immunoSEQ multiplex PCR. This table has 700,000 to 750,000 clones, approximately 85% appearing once. These data were also filed under a second study, of human thymus T cells. This second study notes: Thymic material originated from resections removed in the course of corrective heart surgery.

The clonotype comes from a girl under three years old with a congenital heart defect. This chain joins TRBV5-1 and TRBJ1-6, with 7 positions matching TRBD1. The sequenced material came from thymocytes. For the CDR3, the DNA is TGCGCCAGCAGCCGCGGACAGGATGTTAAAACCCTCCACTTT. Its translation is CASSRGQDVKTLHF. Full variable domain (rest looked up from reference TRBV5-1 and TRBJ1-6): KAGVTQTPRYLIKTRGQQVTLSCSPISGHRSVSWYQQTPGQGLQFLFEYFSETQRNKGNFPGRFSGRQFSNSRSEMNVSTLELGDSALYLCASSRGQDVKTLHFGNGTRLTVT.